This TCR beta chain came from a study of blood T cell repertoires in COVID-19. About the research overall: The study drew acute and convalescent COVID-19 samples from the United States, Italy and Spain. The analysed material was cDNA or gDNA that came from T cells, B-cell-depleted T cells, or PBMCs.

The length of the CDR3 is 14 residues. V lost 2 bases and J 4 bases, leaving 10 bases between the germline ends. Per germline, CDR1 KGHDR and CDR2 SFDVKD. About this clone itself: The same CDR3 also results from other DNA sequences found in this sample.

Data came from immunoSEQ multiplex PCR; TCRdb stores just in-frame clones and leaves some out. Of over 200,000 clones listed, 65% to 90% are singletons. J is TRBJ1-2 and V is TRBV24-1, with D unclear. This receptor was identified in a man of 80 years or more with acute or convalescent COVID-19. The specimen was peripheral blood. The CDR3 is CATSDSPGSYGYTF. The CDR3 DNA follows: TGTGCCACCAGTGATTCTCCCGGGAGCTATGGCTACACCTTC.